The 14 T cell receptor beta chains in this list originate from one sample, sequenced in a study of blood T cells in healthy people across ages. Sample-barcoded 5' priming and a J-beta primer mix drove a second PCR of about 6 to 11 cycles. One entry per CDR3 protein, called by TCRdb with MiXCR from the 5' RACE reads. Altogether some 760,000 distinct CDR3 sequences are present, 20% to 30% being singletons, with the ten largest covering under 9.5%. The data were also submitted as part of a second study, on T cells of mothers and their children.

The sequenced sample consisted of blood. These receptors were collected from a boy between 10 and 17 years old in good health.

The CDR3 DNA reads as TGTGCCAGCGCCCAACGGGACAGGGCTCTACTCGAGCAGTACTTC. Translation: CASAQRDRALLEQYF. The V call is TRBV3-1, the J call TRBJ2-7, with 9 positions matching TRBD1. Germline V gene data show CDR1 as LGHDT and CDR2 as YNNKEL (reference sequence). V lost 8 bases and J lost 6; bases outside the gene matches: 14. This CDR3 contains 15 residues.

The V call is TRBV28, the J call TRBJ2-5, with 11 bases fitting TRBD2. This CDR3 has 14 residues. From germline, CDR1 is MDHEN and CDR2 SYDVKM. V shed 6 bases and J 1 base; nucleotides not matched to a gene: 1. The CDR3 spells CASRGLAVQETQYF. In DNA form, the CDR3 reads TGTGCCAGCAGGGGACTAGCGGTCCAAGAGACCCAGTACTTC.

This clonotype was detected only a few times. The V and J genes are TRBV6-2 or TRBV6-3 and TRBJ2-5; unclear D gene. Germline assignment: CDR1 MNHEY and CDR2 SVGEGT. With 5 bases removed from V and 0 bases from J, the gap between germline ends came to 16 bases. The CDR3 spans 16 residues. CDR3: CASSGAYTSYQETQYF. As DNA, the CDR3 is TGTGCCAGCAGTGGTGCCTACACTTCGTACCAAGAGACCCAGTACTTC.

This clonotype was recorded at least ten times. The chain links TRBV28 to TRBJ2-5; D perhaps matches TRBD2 (7 bases). In germline, CDR1 is MDHEN, CDR2 SYDVKM. Trimming took off 2 bases at V and 5 bases at J, with 12 bases between the two ends. The CDR3 runs 14 residues. The CDR3 loop is CASSLLQGGETQYF. The CDR3 coding sequence is TGTGCCAGCAGTTTACTACAGGGAGGGGAGACCCAGTACTTC.

This chain joins TRBV28 and TRBJ2-5; D is possibly TRBD2 (7 bases). The J call may be wrong; the DNA end is better matched by TRBJ2-7. Looked up from germline, CDR1 is MDHEN and CDR2 is SYDVKM. The CDR3 is 16 amino acids. As DNA, the CDR3 is TGTGCCAGCAGTTTTAGTCCTAGGGGGAGGGACTACGAGCAGTACTTC. Protein sequence: CASSFSPRGRDYEQYF.

This clonotype has only a few counts. V is TRBV6-2 or TRBV6-3 and J is TRBJ1-1; D may be TRBD1 (6 bases). Germline CDR1 and CDR2: MNHEY and SVGEGT. V lost 0 bases, J lost 6 bases, and 14 bases lay in between. This CDR3 contains 15 residues. The CDR3 protein is CASSYSRTATSEAFF. CDR3 DNA: TGTGCCAGCAGTTACTCCAGGACAGCCACCTCTGAAGCTTTCTTT.

Many counts were recorded for this clonotype. J is TRBJ2-5 and V is TRBV20-1, with 10 bases that match TRBD2. The V gene end was trimmed by 3 bases and the J gene end by 3 bases; junction bases not matched to a gene: 7. Germline CDR1 is DFQATT and CDR2 is SNEGSKA (reference sequence). The CDR3 has 15 amino acids. In DNA, the CDR3 is TGCAGTGCTAGCCAACCCCTAGCGGGGGAAGAGACCCAGTACTTC. Translating gives CSASQPLAGEETQYF.

This clonotype was counted between two and nine times. This chain uses TRBV19 with TRBJ1-1; 9 bases are shared with TRBD1. Losses at the gene ends were 5 bases for V and 5 bases for J; bases not matched to a gene: 6. The length of the CDR3 is 14 residues. Germline V lookup: CDR1 LNHDA, CDR2 SQIVND (reference sequence). CDR3 DNA: TGTGCCAGTAGTCAACAGGGGGCTGGGACTGAAGCTTTCTTT. This sequence encodes CASSQQGAGTEAFF. The entire variable domain, with the rest obtained from reference TRBV19 and TRBJ1-1, is as follows: DGGITQSPKYLFRKEGQNVTLSCEQNLNHDAMYWYRQDPGQGLRLIYYSQIVNDFQKGDIAEGYSVSREKKESFPLTVTSAQKNPTAFYLCASSQQGAGTEAFFGQGTRLTVV.

The V gene is TRBV27, the J gene TRBJ2-1, with 9 bases that match TRBD2. Per germline, CDR1 MNHEY and CDR2 SMNVEV (reference sequence). The CDR3 spans 13 residues. Trimming took 5 bases from V and 6 from J; bases not matched to a gene: 2. CDR3 DNA: TGTGCCAGCAGTAGCGGGGGGTCCAATGAGCAGTTCTTC. Protein: CASSSGGSNEQFF.

The V call is TRBV28, the J call TRBJ1-4; 9 nucleotides align to TRBD1. The CDR3 has 14 residues. Germline-derived CDR1 and CDR2 are MDHEN and SYDVKM. V was pared by 6 bases and J by 6 bases, with 5 bases of the junction left unmatched. The CDR3 sequence is CASRVQGAYEKLFF. DNA of the CDR3: TGTGCCAGCAGAGTACAGGGGGCTTATGAAAAACTGTTTTTT. Full variable domain (outside the CDR3, taken from reference TRBV28 and TRBJ1-4): DVKVTQSSRYLVKRTGEKVFLECVQDMDHENMFWYRQDPGLGLRLIYFSYDVKMKEKGDIPEGYSVSREKKERFSLILESASTNQTSMYLCASRVQGAYEKLFFGSGTQLSVL.

This clonotype showed up just a few times. The chain joins TRBV24-1 to TRBJ2-1, with D perhaps assigned TRBD1 or TRBD2 (5 bases each). V was shortened by 2 bases and J by 8 bases, with 18 bases between the two germline ends. Per the germline V gene, CDR1 is KGHDR and CDR2 is SFDVKD. The CDR3 sequence is 16 residues long. The CDR3 bases are TGTGCCACCAGTGATTGGGACCGAACCACCCCCGATGAGCAGTTCTTC. Protein sequence: CATSDWDRTTPDEQFF.

This sequence joins TRBV4-3 and TRBJ2-5; possible D gene TRBD2, 5 bases. V lost 2 bases, J lost 2 bases, and 12 bases lay in between. Germline CDR1 reads LGHNA; CDR2 reads YSLEER. CDR3 length: 15 residues. The CDR3 region is CASSQMGTRQETQYF. CDR3 bases: TGCGCCAGCAGCCAAATGGGCACTAGGCAAGAGACCCAGTACTTC.

This clonotype was picked up a small number of times. The chain carries TRBV4-1 and TRBJ1-4, with a weak D call TRBD1 (6 bases). The CDR3 has 18 residues. In germline, CDR1 is MGHRA, CDR2 YSYEKL. The V gene lost 0 bases and the J gene lost 8 bases, with 22 bases spanning the gap. In DNA form, the CDR3 reads TGCGCCAGCAGCCAAGAATTGTCCCGCACAGGGCGGGAGGAAAAACTGTTTTTT. It is translated as CASSQELSRTGREEKLFF.

J is TRBJ1-1 and V is TRBV11-2; D may be TRBD1 (5 bases). V lost 3 bases and J lost 3, with 20 bases in between. Germline-derived CDR1 and CDR2 are SGHAT and FQNNGV. The CDR3 is 17 amino acids. CDR3 protein: CASSFPQGGRTDTEAFF. The CDR3 region has the DNA TGTGCCAGCAGCTTTCCCCAGGGAGGACGGACGGACACTGAAGCTTTCTTT.